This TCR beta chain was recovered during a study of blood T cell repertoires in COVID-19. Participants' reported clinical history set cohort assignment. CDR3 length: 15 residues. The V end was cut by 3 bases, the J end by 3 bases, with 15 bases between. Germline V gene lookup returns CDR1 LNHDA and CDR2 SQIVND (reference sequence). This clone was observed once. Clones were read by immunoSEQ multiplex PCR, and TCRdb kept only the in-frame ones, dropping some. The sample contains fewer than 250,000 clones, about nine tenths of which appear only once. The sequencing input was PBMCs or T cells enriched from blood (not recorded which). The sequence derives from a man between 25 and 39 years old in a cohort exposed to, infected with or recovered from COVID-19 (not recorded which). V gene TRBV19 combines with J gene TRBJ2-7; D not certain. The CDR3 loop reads CASSISRLEDYEQYF. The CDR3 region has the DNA TGTGCCAGTAGTATCAGTCGACTTGAAGACTACGAGCAGTACTTC.